This passage covers 8 T cell receptor beta chains from one sample sequenced in a study of CD8+ T cells in alopecia areata. CD4, CD8alpha, NKG2D, NKG2ACE and other markers guided sorting of pooled cutaneous lymph node cells. Isolated RNA was reverse transcribed into cDNA used as the sequencing template. Profiling relied on immunoSEQ multiplex PCR, and the TCRdb table lists in-frame clones only, not all of them. This sample shows 200,000 to 300,000 clones and no singletons; less than 1.5% rests with the ten largest. Material for sequencing was CD4+ T cells sorted from a lymph node. These TCRs come from a C3H/HeJ mouse with alopecia areata. The mouse line has the MHC haplotype H2-k.

This clone has a handful of counts. The listed genes are named as in mouse. The DNA ends 4 residues before the CDR3 does, and the rest of the CDR3 is filled in from the germline J gene. The chain links TRBV5 to TRBJ2-1, with D perhaps TRBD1 (6 bases). Germline V gene lookup returns CDR1 LGHNA and CDR2 YNLKQL (reference sequence). This CDR3 has 16 residues. Trimming took 4 bases from V and 0 from J, leaving 13 bases between them. The DNA read from the CDR3 is TGTGCCAGCAGCCGGTCCGACAGGCATAACTATGCT. Translated: CASSRSDRHNYA. From start to end, the CDR3 is CASSRSDRHNYAEQFF.

For this clone: All gene names here are mouse names. The CDR3 extends 4 residues past the end of the read, so its final part is completed from the germline J gene. The V and J genes are TRBV1 and TRBJ2-1; 7 bases align to TRBD1. J was trimmed by 6 bases and V by 3 bases; bases with no gene match: 5. Germline V gives CDR1 NSQYPW, CDR2 LRSPGD (reference sequence). This CDR3 region has 14 residues. CDR3 region: CTCSAPTGSAEQFF. The covered CDR3 bases are TGCACCTGCAGTGCTCCGACAGGGTCTGCT.

This clone was recorded a few times. The genes and germline here are from mouse. The read is 4 residues too short to cover the CDR3 end, so that end is filled in from the germline J gene. This chain links TRBV1 with TRBJ2-1, with 8 bases identical to TRBD1. The CDR3 covers 14 residues. Germline V gives CDR1 NSQYPW, CDR2 LRSPGD (reference sequence). Trimming cost V 4 bases and J 4 bases; bases outside gene matches: 3. The CDR3 bases that were read are TGCACCTGCAGTGGGGGACAGGCGTATGCT. Protein product: CTCSGGQAYA. The complete CDR3 sequence is CTCSGGQAYAEQFF.

The sample holds a few counts of this clone. Germline and genes here are mouse. Read sequence stops 4 residues before the CDR3 end, and the germline J gene provides the missing end. This chain links TRBV13-3 with TRBJ2-1, with TRBD2 matching over 8 bases. V lost 8 bases and J lost 1; bases outside the gene matches: 2. Germline CDR1 is NNHDY and CDR2 is SYVADS. The CDR3 has 13 amino acids. The sequenced CDR3 bases are TGTGCCAGATGGACTGGGAACTATGCT. It yields the protein CARWTGNYA. The whole CDR3 protein reads CARWTGNYAEQFF.

This clone has just a few counts. Mouse gene names and germline throughout. The missing CDR3 end, 4 residues past where the read stops, is filled in from the germline J gene. The same CDR3 is also encoded by other DNA sequences in this sample. The rearrangement joins TRBV31 to TRBJ2-1; TRBD2 matches 8 bases. The CDR3 totals 13 residues. The J segment lost 6 bases and the V segment lost 0 bases, leaving 1 base of the junction unmatched. The germline V gene encodes CDR1 GKSSPN and CDR2 SITVG. The CDR3 protein is CAWSLGGRAEQFF. CDR3 bases read: TGTGCCTGGAGTCTGGGGGGGCGTGCT.

With regard to this clone: Gene names are mouse gene names. From the germline J gene comes the end of the CDR3, since the read stops 4 residues before it. This chain uses TRBV19 with TRBJ2-3, with TRBD2 matching over 10 bases. Per germline, CDR1 FNHDT and CDR2 SITEND (reference sequence). This CDR3 contains 15 residues. Trimming took 6 bases from V and 0 from J; bases not matched to a gene: 4. The CDR3 spells CASTRTGGSAETLYF. Partial CDR3 DNA: TGTGCCAGCACCCGGACTGGGGGTAGTGCAGAA.

The table lists this clone with a few counts. Gene names and germline match the mouse. The read ends 4 residues before the CDR3 terminus; that terminus is restored from the germline J gene. The gene calls are TRBV13-1 and TRBJ2-4; 10 bases are shared with TRBD2. CDR1 and CDR2 (germline): NSHNY, SYGAGN. V shed 3 bases, J shed 2 bases, and the junction held 6 bases outside the gene matches. The CDR3 consists of 16 residues. Partial CDR3 DNA: TGTGCCAGCAGTGCTCTGGGGGGGCGCGTTCAAAAC. Amino acid sequence: CASSALGGRVQN. From start to end, the CDR3 is CASSALGGRVQNTLYF.

This clone was observed many times. The germline and genes are mouse ones. CDR3 in amino acids: CASSGSWGANTGQLYF. The sequenced part of the CDR3 DNA is TGTGCTAGCAGTGGGTCCTGGGGGGCAAACACCGGG. The V and J genes are TRBV17 and TRBJ2-2, with TRBD2 matching over 8 bases. The read terminates 4 residues ahead of where the CDR3 ends, so the germline J gene completes it. CDR1 and CDR2 from the germline V gene are MNHDT and YYDKIL. The CDR3 sequence is 16 residues long. The trim removed 5 bases at V and 0 bases at J, leaving 5 bases unmatched.